The text below deals with one T cell receptor beta chain. This entry belongs to a study of blood T cell repertoires in COVID-19. Overall study context: Acute and convalescent COVID-19 samples came from the United States, Italy and Spain. T cells, B-cell-depleted T cells, or PBMCs provided the cDNA or gDNA that served as material.

Authors' processing steps: Researchers report that nucleated cell counts were estimated from reference gene primer amplification. Produced via immunoSEQ multiplex PCR; TCRdb's table is partial and in-frame only. The V and J calls and the clone size are those of that table, but D and trimming were determined from the DNA. Found here are about 100,000 clones, 90% of them singletons; the top ten hold about 5%. This receptor was taken from a man aged 45 to 65 with acute or convalescent COVID-19. Input material: peripheral blood.

CDR3 protein: CASSVMRNEQFF. The CDR3 region has the DNA TGTGCCAGTAGTGTCATGAGGAATGAGCAGTTCTTC. This rearrangement joins TRBV19 to TRBJ2-1; no reliable D call. The germline gives CDR1 LNHDA, CDR2 SQIVND (reference sequence). The CDR3 spans 12 residues. V shed 5 bases and J shed 7 bases, with 9 bases lying between them.